This T cell receptor beta chain is drawn from a study of identical twins. General observations from the study: With abundant cord blood beta clonotypes, insertions were fewer; memory repertoires showed no such pattern.

Carrying unique molecular identifiers, the cDNA also gained a universal primer site through template switching. MiXCR, run by TCRdb on the 5' RACE reads, gives a single entry per CDR3 protein. The repertoire holds 300,000 to 400,000 distinct CDR3 sequences, with approximately 13% as singletons. Every one of the donors was a healthy Caucasian. This clonotype was seen a handful of times. Its antigen is unknown. This CDR3 spans 12 amino acids. Germline CDR1 is SNHLY and CDR2 is FYNNEI. Trimming pared 6 bases from V and 5 bases from J, leaving 11 bases between. These records were also assigned to another study, of yellow fever vaccine responses in identical twins. That study adds: Reports say the vaccine T cell response in twins looked partly convergent and partly personalized.

Sequencing input: CD8+ T cells sorted from blood. V and J are TRBV2 and TRBJ2-7; the D gene could be TRBD1 or TRBD2 (5 bases each). This receptor was taken from a woman aged 18-29 years in good health. CDR3: CASRGTAHEQYV. The CDR3 DNA sequence: TGTGCCAGCAGAGGGACGGCCCACGAGCAGTACGTC.